These T cell receptor beta chains were read from a single sample in a study of T-cell reconstitution after alpha-beta-depleted transplantation in children. TCRdb re-analysed the PCR reads in MiXCR, keeping a single row per CDR3 protein. Of 500,000 to 600,000 distinct CDR3 sequences listed, about 16% are singletons. The sample here was PBMCs from the stem cell graft donor, taken from the stem cell graft. Every receptor here comes from a human donor who donated a stem cell graft to a child with acute lymphoblastic leukemia. Each CDR3 is given with its conserved first and last residue. D genes are given only for firm matches. The size of a clone is reported for some rows only, either as once, few or many, or as a class for expanded clones.

clone_size	v_call	d_call	j_call	cdr3_aa	cdr3_nt
few	TRBV20-1	TRBD2	TRBJ2-7	CSARPGGYEQYF	TGCAGTGCTAGGCCGGGAGGTTACGAGCAGTACTTC
.	TRBV7-3	.	TRBJ2-1	CASSVGMGSYNEQFF	TGTGCCAGTTCTGTCGGGATGGGATCCTACAATGAGCAGTTCTTC
.	TRBV27	.	TRBJ2-7	CASSSGASANEQYF	TGTGCCAGCAGTTCTGGGGCTAGCGCAAACGAGCAGTACTTC
.	TRBV4-1	.	TRBJ2-1	CASSYPLGAEQFF	TGCGCCAGCAGCTATCCCTTGGGCGCGGAGCAGTTCTTC
many	TRBV7-3	.	TRBJ1-5	CASSLQVNQPQHF	TGTGCCAGCAGCTTACAAGTGAATCAGCCCCAGCATTTT
.	TRBV5-1	.	TRBJ2-1	CASSLVSAEQFF	TGCGCCAGCAGCTTGGTCTCGGCTGAGCAGTTCTTC
few	TRBV21-1	.	TRBJ2-3	CASSKTNTDTQYF	TGTGCCAGCAGCAAGACTAACACAGATACGCAGTATTTT
.	TRBV5-1	TRBD2	TRBJ2-1	CASSLASGRNEQFF	TGCGCCAGCAGCTTGGCTAGCGGGAGGAATGAGCAGTTCTTC
few	TRBV20-1	.	TRBJ1-1	CSATGPASEAFF	TGCAGTGCAACCGGGCCGGCAAGTGAAGCTTTCTTT
.	TRBV11-2	TRBD2	TRBJ2-1	CASSHKKGTSGRKFF	TGTGCCAGCAGCCACAAAAAAGGGACTAGCGGGAGGAAGTTCTTC
few	TRBV19	.	TRBJ1-4	CASSVGHATNEKLFF	TGTGCCAGTAGTGTAGGACATGCAACTAATGAAAAACTGTTTTTT
.	TRBV6-1	TRBD1	TRBJ2-5	CASGDRVTGETQYF	TGTGCCAGCGGGGACAGGGTTACGGGGGAGACCCAGTACTTC
few	TRBV5-5	TRBD2	TRBJ2-3	CASSLGGSGGDTQYF	TGTGCCAGCAGCCTGGGCGGTAGCGGGGGAGATACGCAGTATTTT
.	TRBV9	.	TRBJ2-7	CASSVAPMTTELYEQYF	TGTGCCAGCAGCGTAGCCCCCATGACTACAGAGCTCTACGAGCAGTACTTC
few	TRBV20-1	TRBD2	TRBJ2-3	CSARDEAGATDTQYF	TGCAGTGCTAGAGATGAGGCGGGAGCCACAGATACGCAGTATTTT
few	TRBV12-3/TRBV12-4	TRBD2	TRBJ2-2	CASSFEGLAGQVRSTNTGELFF	TGTGCCAGCAGTTTCGAGGGACTAGCGGGTCAGGTCCGGTCTACGAACACCGGGGAGCTGTTTTTT